The entry that follows covers one TCR beta chain sequence. Some clones are missing from TCRdb's copy, which holds only in-frame ones; the method was immunoSEQ multiplex PCR. This table has fewer than 250,000 clones, 80% to 90% appearing once. This sample is part of a study of blood T cell repertoires in COVID-19. The CDR3 has 15 amino acids. Unmatched junction bases numbered 6, after V lost 3 bases and J lost 5 bases. The germline CDR1 and CDR2 sequences are MDHEN and SYDVKM. The sequence was obtained from a woman in her forties with acute COVID-19. Sequencing input: PBMCs or T cells enriched from blood (not recorded which). The chain carries TRBV28 and TRBJ2-3, with TRBD1 matching 9 bases. The CDR3 DNA follows: TGTGCCAGCAGTTTCGGGGACAGGGATGGAGATACGCAGTATTTT. Translated, it gives CASSFGDRDGDTQYF.